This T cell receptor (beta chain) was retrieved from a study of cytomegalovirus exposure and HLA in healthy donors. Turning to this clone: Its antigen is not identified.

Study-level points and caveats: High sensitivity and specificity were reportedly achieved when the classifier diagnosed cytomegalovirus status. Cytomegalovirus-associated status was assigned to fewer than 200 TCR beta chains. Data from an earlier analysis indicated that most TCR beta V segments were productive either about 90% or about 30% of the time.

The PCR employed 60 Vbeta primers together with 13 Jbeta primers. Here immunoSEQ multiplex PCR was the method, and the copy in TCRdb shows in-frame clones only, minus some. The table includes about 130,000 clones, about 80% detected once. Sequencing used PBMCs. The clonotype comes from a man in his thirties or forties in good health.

The CDR3 region is CASSPYGQSYNEQFF. CDR3 bases: TGTGCCAGCAGTCCCTATGGACAGTCCTACAATGAGCAGTTCTTC. This chain connects TRBV6-5 to TRBJ2-1, with a possible D match to TRBD1 (6 bases). Germline-derived CDR1 and CDR2 are MNHEY and SVGAGI. The V and J ends lost 5 bases and 1 base respectively, with 12 bases between them. The CDR3 loop spans 15 amino acids.